The T cell receptor beta chain described here comes from a study of T cells in Graves' hyperthyroidism and ophthalmopathy. Regarding the study as a whole: The model foresaw ophthalmopathy a median roughly 6 months prior to onset. Ophthalmopathy and stable hyperthyroidism were told apart by a 13 V-J model.

What was amplified from RNA transcripts were TCR beta CDR3 regions. A first-round RT-PCR of the TCR CDR3 used the HTBI primer set. Each CDR3 protein is one row after TCRdb ran MiXCR on the multiplex PCR reads. Of about 260,000 distinct CDR3 sequences listed, less than 20% are singletons. This clonotype appeared many times. Its antigen is currently unknown. For ophthalmopathy patients, the Clinical Activity Score was at least 3 and the NOSPECS grade at least 4; duration was under 3 months. With 0 bases clipped from V and 2 bases from J, the junction kept 4 bases outside the gene matches. Germline values: CDR1 SQVTM, CDR2 ANQGSEA. CDR3 size: 15 residues.

This clonotype originated in a woman aged 18-29 years with Graves' ophthalmopathy. The V call is TRBV29-1, the J call TRBJ1-2; TRBD1 aligns across 9 bases. The sample taken for sequencing was blood. The CDR3: CSVEDRDRENYGYTF. The CDR3 DNA follows: TGCAGCGTTGAAGATCGGGACAGGGAAAACTATGGCTACACCTTC.